A single sample gave rise to the 8 T cell receptor beta chains below, sequenced in a study of cytotoxic CD8 clonotypes in ibrutinib-treated CLL. Profiling relied on immunoSEQ multiplex PCR, and the TCRdb table lists in-frame clones only, not all of them. The table records about 50,000 clones, over 65% of them present only once. Sequences were derived from PBMCs, sampled after 24 months of ibrutinib treatment. Source of these receptors: a human donor with chronic lymphocytic leukemia.

The gene calls are TRBV14 and TRBJ2-1; D not resolved. Trimming removed 1 base at V and 9 bases at J, with 4 bases between. Germline V gene data show CDR1 as SGHDN and CDR2 as FVKESK. This CDR3 has 11 residues. As DNA, the CDR3 is TGTGCCAGCAGCCAAGTTGGTGAGCAGTTCTTC. Protein sequence: CASSQVGEQFF.

V gene TRBV5-1 combines with J gene TRBJ1-2, with a weak D call TRBD1 (5 bases). The ends were cut back, 0 bases at V and 8 bases at J, with 8 bases in the middle. Per germline, CDR1 SGHRS and CDR2 YFSETQ. This CDR3 has 12 residues. CDR3 residues: CASSLEGEGYTF. CDR3 bases: TGCGCCAGCAGCTTGGAAGGGGAGGGCTACACCTTC.

This sequence joins TRBV5-1 and TRBJ2-6; possibly TRBD1 for D (6 bases). The CDR3 spans 16 residues. The ends were cut back, 0 bases at V and 3 bases at J, with 10 bases in the middle. Germline-derived CDR1 and CDR2 are SGHRS and YFSETQ. CDR3 sequence: CASSLDRTVGANVLTF. As DNA, the CDR3 is TGCGCCAGCAGCTTGGACAGGACAGTTGGGGCCAACGTCCTGACTTTC.

This clone was detected a few times. The CDR3 spells CASSLDRGREAFF. Written as DNA, the CDR3 is TGTGCCAGCTCACTTGACAGGGGTCGTGAAGCTTTCTTT. This sequence joins TRBV18 and TRBJ1-1; 8 positions agree with TRBD1. The germline V gene has CDR1 KGHSH and CDR2 LQKENI. V gave up 4 bases and J gave up 7 bases; unmatched junction bases: 5. The CDR3 is 13 residues long.

This clone was recorded once. The chain has TRBV7-2 and TRBJ2-1; 7 bases match TRBD2. Trimming removed 2 bases from V and 6 bases from J; junction bases left unmatched: 7. Germline V lookup: CDR1 SGHTA, CDR2 FQGNSA. The CDR3 totals 15 residues. CDR3: CASSLSSREGNEQFF. Written as DNA, the CDR3 is TGTGCCAGCAGCTTAAGCTCCAGGGAGGGCAATGAGCAGTTCTTC.

The gene calls are TRBV5-6 and TRBJ2-3, with 12 bases identical to TRBD1. Per germline, CDR1 SGHDT and CDR2 YYEEEE. V trimming: 4 bases; J trimming: 7 bases; junction bases outside the gene matches: 13. CDR3 length: 17 residues. In DNA form, the CDR3 reads TGTGCCAGCAGCGGGGGACCCGGGACAGGGGGCGCGTATACGCAGTATTTT. Translated: CASSGGPGTGGAYTQYF.

V is TRBV29-1 and J is TRBJ2-2; 11 positions match TRBD2. Germline-derived CDR1 and CDR2 are SQVTM and ANQGSEA. The length of the CDR3 is 15 residues. The V and J ends lost 2 bases and 5 bases, in that order; junction bases with no gene match: 4. The CDR3 nucleotides read TGCAGCGTTGAAACTAGCGGGAGAGAGACCGGGGAGCTGTTTTTT. Translation gives CSVETSGRETGELFF.

This chain connects TRBV28 to TRBJ1-4; 7 bases agree with TRBD1. V shed 1 base and J 4 bases; nucleotides not matched to a gene: 3. Germline V gene sequence: CDR1 MDHEN, CDR2 SYDVKM. CDR3 length: 15 residues. The CDR3 here is CASSLLGDSNEKLFF. The CDR3 region has the DNA TGTGCCAGCAGTTTATTAGGGGACAGTAATGAAAAACTGTTTTTT.